The next 8 T cell receptor beta chains were all read from a single sample in a study of T cell repertoires in cytomegalovirus infection. TCRdb re-called the reads through MiXCR, storing one row per CDR3 protein. The sample contains 600,000 to 800,000 distinct CDR3 sequences, 20% to 25% of which appear only once. The sequenced sample was CD8+ T cells from PBMCs. The receptors originated from a human donor in good health (CMV status not recorded). Some clones in this sample may be carry-over from other donors' samples.

This clonotype was seen many times. Sequence at one end of the junction differs from germline and may be a read error. This sequence joins TRBV7-9 and TRBJ2-1; TRBD2 agrees at 7 bases. Per germline, CDR1 SEHNR and CDR2 FQNEAQ (reference sequence). The CDR3 loop spans 15 amino acids. Written as DNA, the CDR3 is TGTGCCAGCAGTTTAGTCGGGGAGGGAGACAATGAGCAGTTCTTC. It translates to CASSLVGEGDNEQFF.

This clonotype was counted ten times or more. The CDR3 sequence: CSARGSGNYGYTF. DNA of the CDR3: TGCAGTGCCAGGGGTTCGGGAAACTATGGCTACACCTTC. The chain recombines TRBV20-1 with TRBJ1-2, with a possible D match to TRBD1 (6 bases). V dropped 6 bases and J dropped 2 bases, with 13 bases sitting between them. Per the germline V gene, CDR1 is DFQATT and CDR2 is SNEGSKA (reference sequence). CDR3 length: 13 amino acids.

This clonotype appeared a single time. Mismatch with germline at one junction end may stem from a read error. V is TRBV7-2 and J is TRBJ2-4; no definite D call. Per germline, CDR1 SGHTA and CDR2 FQGNSA. The CDR3 has 14 residues. The CDR3 sequence is CVSSLPKGRDIQYF. The CDR3 region has the DNA TGTGTCAGCAGCTTACCAAAGGGAAGGGACATTCAGTACTTC.

This clonotype has only a few counts. This sequence joins TRBV19 and TRBJ2-1; D may correspond to TRBD1 or TRBD2 (6 bases each). The V end lost 4 bases, the J end lost 13 bases, and 17 bases lay between the germline ends. This CDR3 is 13 amino acids long. The germline CDR1 and CDR2 sequences are LNHDA and SQIVND (reference sequence). Written as DNA, the CDR3 is TGTGCCAGTAGTACTCAACAGGGAGCGGGCCAGTTCTTC. Protein: CASSTQQGAGQFF. The full variable domain, in which reference TRBV19 and TRBJ2-1 provide the parts outside the CDR3, is DGGITQSPKYLFRKEGQNVTLSCEQNLNHDAMYWYRQDPGQGLRLIYYSQIVNDFQKGDIAEGYSVSREKKESFPLTVTSAQKNPTAFYLCASSTQQGAGQFFGPGTRLTVL.

This clonotype has a count of ten or more. This rearrangement joins TRBV7-6 to TRBJ2-5; D uncertain. Between the trimmed V and J ends, which lost 5 bases and 2 bases, there was a span of 27 bases. The CDR3 is made up of 19 amino acids. Germline values: CDR1 SGHVS, CDR2 FNYEAQ. The CDR3: CASSAGVNNFEIAQETQYF. In nucleotides, the CDR3 is TGTGCCAGCAGCGCCGGTGTTAATAATTTCGAAATTGCGCAAGAGACCCAGTACTTC.

This clonotype showed up just a few times. This chain joins TRBV7-9 and TRBJ2-5, with D tentatively TRBD1 (6 bases). The CDR3 spans 15 residues. V gave up 8 bases and J gave up 4 bases, with 20 bases separating them. Germline V gene sequence: CDR1 SEHNR, CDR2 FQNEAQ (reference sequence). The CDR3 DNA sequence: TGTGCCAGCTCCATAATCGGACCGGACAGAGAGACCCAGTACTTC. Its translation is CASSIIGPDRETQYF. The full variable domain, in which reference TRBV7-9 and TRBJ2-5 provide the parts outside the CDR3, is DTGVSQNPRHKITKRGQNVTFRCDPISEHNRLYWYRQTLGQGPEFLTYFQNEAQLEKSRLLSDRFSAERPKGSFSTLEIQRTEQGDSAMYLCASSIIGPDRETQYFGPGTRLLVL.

This clonotype appeared once. The chain employs TRBV7-9 and TRBJ2-1; D is unresolved. This CDR3 comprises 13 residues. CDR1 and CDR2 (germline): SEHNR, FQNEAQ (reference sequence). Trimming pared 5 bases from V and 9 bases from J, leaving 14 bases between. Written as DNA, the CDR3 is TGTGCCAGCAGCCCAACAGTCTTGGGTGAGCAGTTCTTC. Translated, it gives CASSPTVLGEQFF.

This clonotype appeared a single time. The rearrangement links TRBV23-1 to TRBJ2-1; D is unclear. TRBV23-1 is an open reading frame, and its role is uncertain. The CDR3 is 13 amino acids. V was clipped by 4 bases and J by 5 bases, with 9 bases between them. Written as DNA, the CDR3 is TGCGCCAGCAGTCGGCGAAAGGACAATGAGCAGTTCTTC. Translated, it gives CASSRRKDNEQFF.